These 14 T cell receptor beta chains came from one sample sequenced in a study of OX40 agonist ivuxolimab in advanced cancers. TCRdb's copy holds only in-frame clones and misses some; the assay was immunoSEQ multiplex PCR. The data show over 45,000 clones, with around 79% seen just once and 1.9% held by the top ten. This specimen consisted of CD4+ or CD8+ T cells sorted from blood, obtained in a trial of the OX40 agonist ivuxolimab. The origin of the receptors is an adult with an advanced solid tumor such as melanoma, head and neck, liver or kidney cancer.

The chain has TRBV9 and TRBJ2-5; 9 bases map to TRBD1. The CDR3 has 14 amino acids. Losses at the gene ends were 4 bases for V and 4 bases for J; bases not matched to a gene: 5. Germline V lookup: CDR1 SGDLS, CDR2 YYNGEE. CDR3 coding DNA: TGTGCCAGCAGCATCCGGACAGGGGTAGAGACCCAGTACTTC. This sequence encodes CASSIRTGVETQYF.

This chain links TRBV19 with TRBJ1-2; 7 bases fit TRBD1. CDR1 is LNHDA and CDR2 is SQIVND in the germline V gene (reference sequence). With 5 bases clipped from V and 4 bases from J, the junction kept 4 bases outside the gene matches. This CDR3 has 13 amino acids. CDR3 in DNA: TGTGCCAGTAGTCCGGACAGGATCTATGGCTACACCTTC. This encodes CASSPDRIYGYTF.

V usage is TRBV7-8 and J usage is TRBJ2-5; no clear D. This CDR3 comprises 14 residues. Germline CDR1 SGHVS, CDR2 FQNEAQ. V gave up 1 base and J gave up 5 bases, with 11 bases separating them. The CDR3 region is CASSLVQTKETQYF. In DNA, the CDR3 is TGTGCCAGCAGCTTAGTACAGACCAAGGAGACCCAGTACTTC.

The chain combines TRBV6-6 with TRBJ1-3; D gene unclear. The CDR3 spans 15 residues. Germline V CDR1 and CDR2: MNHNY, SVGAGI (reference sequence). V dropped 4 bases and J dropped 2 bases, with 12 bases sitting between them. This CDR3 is CASSSVQEAGNTIYF. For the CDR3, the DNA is TGTGCCAGCAGTTCCGTCCAGGAAGCTGGAAACACCATATATTTT.

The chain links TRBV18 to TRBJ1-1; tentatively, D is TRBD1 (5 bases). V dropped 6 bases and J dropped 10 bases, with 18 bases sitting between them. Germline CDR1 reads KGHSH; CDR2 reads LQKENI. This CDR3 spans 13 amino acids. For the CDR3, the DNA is TGTGCCAGCTCCCCGTCCGGGGCTCACGGAGCTTTCTTT. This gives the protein CASSPSGAHGAFF.

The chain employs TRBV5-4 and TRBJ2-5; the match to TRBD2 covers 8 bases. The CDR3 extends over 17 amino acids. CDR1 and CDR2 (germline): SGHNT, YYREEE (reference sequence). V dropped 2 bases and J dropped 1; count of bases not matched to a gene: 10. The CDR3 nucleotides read TGTGCCAGCAGCTTCGGGGGGGGGACTCAGCGCCAAGAGACCCAGTACTTC. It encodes CASSFGGGTQRQETQYF.

The CDR3 DNA reads TGTGCCAGCATAAACGAGCAGTACTTC. It specifies CASINEQYF. This sequence joins TRBV6-5 and TRBJ2-7; no clear D gene. From germline, CDR1 is MNHEY and CDR2 SVGAGI. The CDR3 has 9 residues. The germline V and J ends were trimmed by 7 bases and 5 bases, with 3 bases remaining between them.

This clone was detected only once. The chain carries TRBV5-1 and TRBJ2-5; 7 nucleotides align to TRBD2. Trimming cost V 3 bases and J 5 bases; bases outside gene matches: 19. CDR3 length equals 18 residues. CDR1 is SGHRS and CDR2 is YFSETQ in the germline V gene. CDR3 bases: TGCGCCAGCAGCTCAACTAGCGCGGCGCTACGGGGGTGGGAGACCCAGTACTTC. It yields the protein CASSSTSAALRGWETQYF.

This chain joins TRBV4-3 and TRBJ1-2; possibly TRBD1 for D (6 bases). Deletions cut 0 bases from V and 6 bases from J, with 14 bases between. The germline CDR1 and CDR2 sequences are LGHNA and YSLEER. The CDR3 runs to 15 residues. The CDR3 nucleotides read TGCGCCAGCAGCCAAGATAGGGGGACCTCCCATGGCTACACCTTC. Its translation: CASSQDRGTSHGYTF.

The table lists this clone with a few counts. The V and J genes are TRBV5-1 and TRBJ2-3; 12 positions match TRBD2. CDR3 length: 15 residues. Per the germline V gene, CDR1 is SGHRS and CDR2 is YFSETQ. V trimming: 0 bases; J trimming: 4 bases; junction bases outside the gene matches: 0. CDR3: CASSLGLAGADTQYF. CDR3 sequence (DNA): TGCGCCAGCAGCTTGGGACTAGCGGGGGCAGATACGCAGTATTTT.

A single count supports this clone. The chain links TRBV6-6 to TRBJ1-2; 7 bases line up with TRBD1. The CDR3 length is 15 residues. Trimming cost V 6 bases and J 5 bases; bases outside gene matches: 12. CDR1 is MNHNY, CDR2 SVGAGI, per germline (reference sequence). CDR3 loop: CASSPRGGGLYGYTF. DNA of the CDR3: TGTGCCAGCAGCCCCAGGGGGGGAGGTCTATATGGCTACACCTTC.

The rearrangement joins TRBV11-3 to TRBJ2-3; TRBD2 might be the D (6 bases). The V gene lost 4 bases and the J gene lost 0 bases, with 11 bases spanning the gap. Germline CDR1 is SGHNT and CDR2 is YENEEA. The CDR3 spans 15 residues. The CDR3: CASSSRGLSTDTQYF. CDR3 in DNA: TGTGCCAGCAGCTCCCGGGGACTTAGCACAGATACGCAGTATTTT.

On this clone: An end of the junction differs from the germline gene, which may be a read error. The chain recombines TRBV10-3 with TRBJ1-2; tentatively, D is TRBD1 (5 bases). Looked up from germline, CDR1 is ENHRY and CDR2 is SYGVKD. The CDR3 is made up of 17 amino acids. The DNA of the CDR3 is TGTGCCATCAGTGGGGGCCCTCGGATGGAGACTCGCTATGACTACACCTTC. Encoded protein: CAISGGPRMETRYDYTF.

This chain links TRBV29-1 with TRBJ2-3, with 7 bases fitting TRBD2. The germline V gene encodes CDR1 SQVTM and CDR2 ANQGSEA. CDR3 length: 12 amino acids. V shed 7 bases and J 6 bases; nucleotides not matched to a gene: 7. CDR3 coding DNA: TGCAGCGGTGACACTAGCGCGGATACGCAGTATTTT. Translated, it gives CSGDTSADTQYF.